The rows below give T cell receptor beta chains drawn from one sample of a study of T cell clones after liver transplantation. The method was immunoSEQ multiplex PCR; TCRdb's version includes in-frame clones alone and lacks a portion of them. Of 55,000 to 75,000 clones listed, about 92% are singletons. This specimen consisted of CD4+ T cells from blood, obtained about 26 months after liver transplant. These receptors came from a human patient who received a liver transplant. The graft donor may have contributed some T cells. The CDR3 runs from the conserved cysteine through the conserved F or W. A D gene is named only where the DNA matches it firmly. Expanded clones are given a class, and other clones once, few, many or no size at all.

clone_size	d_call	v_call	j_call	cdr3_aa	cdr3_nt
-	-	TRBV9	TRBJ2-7	CASSVGISAGDHAYEQYF	TGTGCCAGCAGCGTAGGAATCTCGGCAGGGGACCACGCCTACGAGCAGTACTTC
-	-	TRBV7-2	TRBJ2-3	CASSFLASTDTQYF	TGTGCCAGCAGCTTCCTAGCGAGCACAGATACGCAGTATTTT
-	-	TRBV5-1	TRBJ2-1	CASSRNDSVYNEQFF	TGCGCCAGCAGCCGGAACGACTCGGTCTACAATGAGCAGTTCTTC
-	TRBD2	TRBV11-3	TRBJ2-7	CASSLQAGLGYEQYF	TGTGCCAGCAGCTTACAGGCCGGACTAGGCTACGAGCAGTACTTC
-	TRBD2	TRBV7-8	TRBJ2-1	CASSLKAGLAGGGKQFF	TGTGCCAGCAGCTTAAAGGCCGGACTAGCGGGAGGCGGGAAGCAGTTCTTC
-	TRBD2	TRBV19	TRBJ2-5	CASSIVSGSLRETQYF	TGTGCCAGTAGTATCGTTAGCGGGAGTCTTCGGGAGACCCAGTACTTC
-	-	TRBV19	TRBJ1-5	CASSPRGGALNQPQHF	TGTGCCAGTAGCCCAAGGGGGGGGGCCCTCAATCAGCCCCAGCATTTT
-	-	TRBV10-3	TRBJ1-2	CAISLDSKANYGYTF	TGTGCCATCAGTCTTGACTCGAAAGCTAACTATGGCTACACCTTC
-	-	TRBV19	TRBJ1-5	CASSIDMGTVNQPQHF	TGTGCCAGTAGTATAGATATGGGGACGGTGAATCAGCCCCAGCATTTT
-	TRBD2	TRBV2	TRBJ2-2	CASSGGGRTGELFF	TGTGCCAGCAGTGGGGGAGGGCGAACCGGGGAGCTGTTTTTT
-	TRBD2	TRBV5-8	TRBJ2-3	CASSPGTRTDTQYF	TGTGCCAGCAGCCCCGGGACTAGGACAGATACGCAGTATTTT
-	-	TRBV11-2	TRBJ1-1	CASSLDLGRVSTEAFF	TGTGCCAGCAGCTTAGATTTAGGCAGGGTGAGCACTGAAGCTTTCTTT
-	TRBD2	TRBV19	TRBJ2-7	CASSVGLASHEQYF	TGTGCCAGTAGTGTGGGACTAGCGTCCCACGAGCAGTACTTC
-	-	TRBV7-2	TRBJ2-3	CASSLIIGHPTDTQYF	TGTGCCAGCAGCTTAATAATAGGGCATCCCACAGATACGCAGTATTTT
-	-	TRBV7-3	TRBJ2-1	CASSLISQDEQFF	TGTGCCAGCAGCTTAATTTCGCAGGATGAGCAGTTCTTC
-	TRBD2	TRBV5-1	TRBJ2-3	CASSLAGTSGADTQYF	TGCGCCAGCAGCTTAGCCGGGACTAGCGGAGCAGATACGCAGTATTTT
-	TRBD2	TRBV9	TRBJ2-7	CASSVRSGSPYEQYF	TGTGCCAGCAGCGTTCGTAGCGGGAGTCCCTACGAGCAGTACTTC
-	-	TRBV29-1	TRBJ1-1	CSVAGVNTEAFF	TGCAGCGTTGCAGGGGTGAACACTGAAGCTTTCTTT
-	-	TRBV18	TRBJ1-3	CASSPQRPGVLNTIYF	TGTGCCAGCTCACCACAACGTCCCGGGGTGCTGAACACCATATATTTT
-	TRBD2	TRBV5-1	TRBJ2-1	CASSLDYPSGFNEQFF	TGCGCCAGCAGCTTGGATTACCCTAGCGGGTTCAATGAGCAGTTCTTC
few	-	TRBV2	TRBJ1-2	CASTVEYYGYTF	TGTGCCAGCACGGTGGAGTACTATGGCTACACCTTC
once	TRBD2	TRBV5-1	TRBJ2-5	CASSLDTPGGGKTQYF	TGCGCCAGCAGCTTGGACACTCCGGGAGGAGGGAAGACCCAGTACTTC
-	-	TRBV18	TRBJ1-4	CASSAELGQREKLFF	TGTGCCAGCTCAGCGGAACTCGGACAGAGGGAAAAACTGTTTTTT